This record looks at one TCR beta chain sequence and its context. This clone appeared once. What antigen it recognizes has not been identified. Base qualities are not recorded, but no much larger clone differs from it by a single base. These data belong to a study of shared clonotypes between healthy human individuals (dated by TCRdb to 2018 to 2020). A note on the overall study: A couple of women and a few men aged 18 to 49 years were included in the cohort. To increase sequencing depth and limit assay-specific biases, different laboratories used diverse techniques to prepare libraries and sequence TCR repertoires. To estimate repertoire size and how much clonotypes are shared between individuals, the study performed deep sequencing of blood TCR repertoires from five healthy adults. For each donor, three plates each were used for CD4 naive and CD4 memory, two plates were used for CD8 naive, and one plate was used for CD8 memory. Each donor's leukapheresis produced roughly between roughly 0.9 and 9 billion PBMCs. Paper-wide results and their limitations: Higher generation probabilities were observed for clonotypes shared by all four sorted-subset donors than for non-shared clonotypes. Naive subsets generally had larger estimated clonotype richness than memory subsets. Pairwise subsampling led to the expectation that sequencing depth would affect the degree of clonotype sharing among donors. Sharing across a few donors was observed for about 5% of naive CD4, about 3.2% of naive CD8, 2% to 2.5% of memory CD4, and roughly 0.4% of memory CD8 clonotypes. Sampling was restricted to blood, and TCR repertoires in tissues likely differ from the TCR repertoires found in blood. The small number of donors limited the genetic and exposure-history diversity represented. Incomplete sequencing was indicated by rarefaction of sorted-subset datasets, despite the large sequencing depth.

TCR CDR3 regions were amplified from genomic DNA by multiplex PCR using the deep immunoSEQ assay. Genomic DNA extracted from each cell subset was distributed evenly over all wells of several immunoSEQ 96-well plates, and each plate served as one replicate. For sorted subsets, around 0.2 ug genomic DNA, equal to about 30,000 T cell genomes, was loaded into each replicate PCR. Purified libraries were measured with a Qubit 3.0 fluorometer, size-checked on a Bioanalyzer 2100, and measured again with the KAPA Library Quantification kit. A separate single-read 150-cycle Illumina NextSeq 550 flow cell was used to sequence each immunoSEQ 96-well plate. The paper's processing steps were these. The immunoSEQ output contained only junctional sequences without quality scores, so filtering could not match that applied to full-length reads. To assign V/J genes and CDR3, sequences were annotated using PyIR, a Python wrapper for IgBLAST v1.9, with IMGT germline references. Any read was removed if the V/J assignment was weak (E-value above 1e-6), the CDR3 was missing, or the read contained stop codons, out-of-frame junctions, or ambiguous translated residues. A V3J clonotype was defined by an identical inferred V gene, J gene, and CDR3 amino acid sequence. The percentage overlap between two repertoires was calculated by dividing the number of shared unique clonotypes by the size of the smaller repertoire. Richness of each repertoire was evaluated using RTK rarefaction, the Chao1 estimator, and Recon v2.1 estimates of unobserved clonotypes. Generation probabilities were computed with OLGA for all TCRbeta clonotypes obtained by the gDNA method from several donors. TCRdb limited this immuneACCESS table to in-frame rearrangements with V and J called. A share of clones is missing; checked studies link under half to unresolved V genes, and the rest is unexplained. V, J and clone size are those of that table, while D and trimming were read from the DNA. This sample has some 380,000 clones in its table, and roughly 96% of those were observed once. The ten largest make up about 0.32% of the sample.

Healthy HIV-negative adults with no recently reported acute infections or vaccinations were included as donors. Only Caucasian adults living in Nashville, Tennessee, USA were represented among the donors. CD8 memory samples were composed of magnetically selected CD45RO+ cells combined with CCR7-negative CD45RA+ effector memory (TemRA) cells. Blood was collected by leukapheresis, and PBMCs were isolated by Ficoll-Histopaque density gradient centrifugation and then cryopreserved in liquid nitrogen vapor phase. Analytical flow cytometry was used to check the purity and quantity of every magnetically sorted T cell population. Genomic DNA was isolated from each sorted fraction and quantified by UV absorbance on a Nanodrop 2000c. The material sequenced was memory CD8+ T cells sorted from blood. What the cell subset or site label conveys for this sample: CD45RO+ cells pooled with CCR7-negative TemRA cells. This clonotype was obtained from a man aged 25-40 years in good health.

The CDR3 has the sequence CASSLDRGISDTQYF. The DNA sequence follows: TGTGCCAGCAGCTTGGACAGGGGGATTTCAGATACGCAGTATTTT. The rearrangement combines TRBV13 with TRBJ2-3, and 10 bases in between align with TRBD1. The germline V gene (reference sequence) specifies PRHDT as CDR1 and FYEKMQ as CDR2. From V the trimming removes 3 bases and from J it removes 4 bases, while the gene matches leave 4 bases of the junction unaccounted for. From its cysteine to its phenylalanine, the CDR3 spans 15 amino acids. The CDR3 DNA has 45 bases and is translated from base 1. The variable domain in full, with residues beyond the CDR3 obtained from the reference TRBV13 and TRBJ2-3 genes, is AAGVIQSPRHLIKEKRETATLKCYPIPRHDTVYWYQQGPGQDPQFLISFYEKMQSDKGSIPDRFSAQQFSDYHSELNMSSLELGDSALYFCASSLDRGISDTQYFGPGTRLTVL.